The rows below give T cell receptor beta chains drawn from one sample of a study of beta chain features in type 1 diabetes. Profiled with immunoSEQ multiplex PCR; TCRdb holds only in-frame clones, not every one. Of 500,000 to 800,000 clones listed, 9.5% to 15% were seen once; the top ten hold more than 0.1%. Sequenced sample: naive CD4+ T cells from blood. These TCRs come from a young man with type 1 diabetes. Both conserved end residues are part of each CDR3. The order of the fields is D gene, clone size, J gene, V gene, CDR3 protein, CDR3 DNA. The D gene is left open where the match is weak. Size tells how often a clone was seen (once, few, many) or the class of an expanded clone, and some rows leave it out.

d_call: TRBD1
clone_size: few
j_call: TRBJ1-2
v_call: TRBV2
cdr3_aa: CASQDRVGYGYTF
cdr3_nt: TGTGCCAGTCAGGACAGGGTGGGCTATGGCTACACCTTC

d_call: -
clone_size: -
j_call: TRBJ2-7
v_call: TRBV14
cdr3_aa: CASSQRRVGEVKQYF
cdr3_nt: TGTGCCAGCAGCCAGAGAAGGGTCGGTGAGGTGAAGCAGTACTTC

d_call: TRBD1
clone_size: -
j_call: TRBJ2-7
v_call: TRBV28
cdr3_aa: CASSGTGVYEQYF
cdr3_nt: TGTGCCAGCAGTGGCACAGGGGTTTACGAGCAGTACTTC

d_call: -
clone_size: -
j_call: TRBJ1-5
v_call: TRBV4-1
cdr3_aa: CASSQPHNSNQPQHF
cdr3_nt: TGCGCCAGCAGCCAACCTCATAATAGCAATCAGCCCCAGCATTTT

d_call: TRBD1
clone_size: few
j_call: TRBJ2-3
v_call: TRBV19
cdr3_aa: CASSIAQGVTDTQYF
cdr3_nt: TGTGCCAGTAGTATTGCACAGGGGGTGACAGATACGCAGTATTTT

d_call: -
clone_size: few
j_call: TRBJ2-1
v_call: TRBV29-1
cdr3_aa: CSVVRGAGNEQFF
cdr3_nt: TGCAGCGTGGTGAGGGGGGCTGGAAATGAGCAGTTCTTC

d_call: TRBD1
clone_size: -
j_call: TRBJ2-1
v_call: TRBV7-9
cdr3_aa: CASSPTGQGSRNEQFF
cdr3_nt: TGTGCCAGCAGCCCAACGGGACAGGGGTCAAGGAATGAGCAGTTCTTC

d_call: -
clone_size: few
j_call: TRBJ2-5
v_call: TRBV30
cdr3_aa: CAWRGLGQETQYF
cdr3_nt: TGTGCCTGGAGAGGCCTCGGCCAAGAGACCCAGTACTTC

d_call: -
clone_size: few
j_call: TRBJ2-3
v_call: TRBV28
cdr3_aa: CASSSLERVTDTQYF
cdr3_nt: TGTGCCAGCAGTTCCCTAGAGCGGGTCACAGATACGCAGTATTTT

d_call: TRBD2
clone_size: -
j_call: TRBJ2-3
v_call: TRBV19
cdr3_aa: CASSPRTSGNTDTQYF
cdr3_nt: TGTGCCAGTAGTCCCCGGACTAGCGGGAACACAGATACGCAGTATTTT

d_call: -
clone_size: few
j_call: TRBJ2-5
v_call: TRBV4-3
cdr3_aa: CASSQEGASWETQYF
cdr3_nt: TGCGCCAGCAGCCAAGAAGGCGCGAGCTGGGAGACCCAGTACTTC

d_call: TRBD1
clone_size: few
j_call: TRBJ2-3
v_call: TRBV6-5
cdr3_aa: CASSYGQGVWSDTQYF
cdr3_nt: TGTGCCAGCAGTTATGGACAGGGTGTCTGGTCAGATACGCAGTATTTT

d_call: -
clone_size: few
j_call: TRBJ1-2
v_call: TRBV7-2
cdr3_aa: CASSSVNYGYTF
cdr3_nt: TGTGCCAGCAGCTCCGTTAACTATGGCTACACCTTC

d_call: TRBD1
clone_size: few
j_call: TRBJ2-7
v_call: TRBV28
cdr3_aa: CASAIGTGVNEQYF
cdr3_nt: TGTGCCAGCGCGATTGGGACAGGGGTCAACGAGCAGTACTTC

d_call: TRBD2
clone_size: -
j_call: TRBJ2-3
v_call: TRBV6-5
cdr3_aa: CASRAGGVMDTQYF
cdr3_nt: TGTGCCAGCCGGGCGGGGGGCGTCATGGATACGCAGTATTTT

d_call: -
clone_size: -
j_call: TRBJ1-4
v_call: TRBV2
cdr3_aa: CASSEGLGEKLFF
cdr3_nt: TGTGCCAGCAGTGAGGGACTCGGGGAAAAACTGTTTTTT

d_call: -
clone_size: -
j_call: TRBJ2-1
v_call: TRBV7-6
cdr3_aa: CASSPSWGDYNEQFF
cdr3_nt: TGTGCCAGCAGCCCCTCGTGGGGGGATTACAATGAGCAGTTCTTC

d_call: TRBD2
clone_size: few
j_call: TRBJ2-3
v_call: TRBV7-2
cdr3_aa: CASSFPSGGGTQYF
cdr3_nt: TGTGCCAGCAGCTTCCCTAGCGGGGGAGGCACGCAGTATTTT

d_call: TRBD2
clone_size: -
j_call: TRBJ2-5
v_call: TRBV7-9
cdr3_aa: CASSFSLAGGQETQYF
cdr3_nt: TGTGCCAGCAGCTTTAGTCTAGCGGGGGGCCAAGAGACCCAGTACTTC

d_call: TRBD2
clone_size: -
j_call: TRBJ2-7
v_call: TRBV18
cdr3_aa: CASSLGVAGDYEQYF
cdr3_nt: TGTGCCAGCTCTCTCGGGGTAGCGGGGGACTACGAGCAGTACTTC

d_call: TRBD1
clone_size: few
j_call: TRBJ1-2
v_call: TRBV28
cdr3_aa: CASSPGDRGYGYTF
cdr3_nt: TGTGCCAGCAGTCCAGGGGACAGGGGCTATGGCTACACCTTC

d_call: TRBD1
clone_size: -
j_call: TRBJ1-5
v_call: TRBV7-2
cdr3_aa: CASSAGRGYSNQPQHF
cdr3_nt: TGTGCCAGCAGCGCGGGCAGGGGGTATAGCAATCAGCCCCAGCATTTT

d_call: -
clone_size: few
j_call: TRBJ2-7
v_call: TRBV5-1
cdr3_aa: CASSLGREYYEQYF
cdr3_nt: TGCGCCAGCAGCTTGGGTCGGGAATACTACGAGCAGTACTTC

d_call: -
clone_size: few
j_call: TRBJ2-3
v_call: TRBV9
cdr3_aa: CASSRQGPPSTDTQYF
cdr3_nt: TGTGCCAGCAGTCGTCAGGGGCCGCCTAGCACAGATACGCAGTATTTT

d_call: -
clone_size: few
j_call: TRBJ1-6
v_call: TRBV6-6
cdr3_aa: CASSSDLALHF
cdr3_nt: TGTGCCAGCAGTTCCGACCTGGCCCTCCACTTT